This TCR beta chain was identified during a study of PD-L1 blockade in urothelial cancer. The study's findings and limits: Clones that were tumor-associated expanded more in the blood of durable-benefit patients at 3 weeks.

Trimming took 5 bases from V and 3 from J; bases not matched to a gene: 4. CDR1 is SGHTS, CDR2 YDEGEE, per germline. The CDR3 has 14 amino acids. This clone was counted at least ten times. Its antigen is not identified. Every PCR was spiked with synthetic TCR analog templates. Assay: immunoSEQ multiplex PCR; the TCRdb copy retains only in-frame clones and omits some. The sample contains 72,000 or so clones, almost 90% of which appear only once. The sample's time point: peripheral blood 6 weeks after treatment start. This TCR was recovered from a man aged 55 to 70 with urothelial cancer. The source was PBMCs, collected around atezolizumab (anti-PD-L1) treatment. V usage is TRBV5-8 and J usage is TRBJ1-5; 8 nucleotides agree with TRBD1. The CDR3 DNA sequence: TGTGCCAGCAGTTGGACAGGGAACAATCAGCCCCAGCATTTT. This translates into CASSWTGNNQPQHF.